These T cell receptor beta chains were read from a single sample in a study of T cell repertoires in cytomegalovirus infection. TCRdb called the reads again in MiXCR, with one record for every CDR3 protein. This sample has around 270,000 distinct CDR3 sequences, with roughly 10% found just once. The sample was PBMCs. Receptor source: a human donor in good health (CMV status not recorded). Some clones in this sample may be carry-over from other donors' samples. Both conserved end residues are part of each CDR3. The D gene is left open where the match is weak. Where a row states a size, it is once, few, many or the class of an expanded clone; other rows omit it.

j_call	d_call	v_call	clone_size	cdr3_nt	cdr3_aa
TRBJ1-2	TRBD1	TRBV7-8	many	TGTGCCAGCAGCTTGGGCCCGGGACAGGGAAGGAATGGCTACACCTTC	CASSLGPGQGRNGYTF
TRBJ2-1	TRBD2	TRBV10-3	.	TGTGCCATCAGTGCCCGGGGGGGGTACAATGAGCAGTTCTTC	CAISARGGYNEQFF
TRBJ1-1	.	TRBV2	.	TGTGCCAGCAGTCTTACCGTGTCCCAGCCCCTACGAGACACTGAAGCTTTCTTT	CASSLTVSQPLRDTEAFF
TRBJ2-7	TRBD1	TRBV30	.	TGTGCCTGGAGGGACAGGGGGCTGACCTACGAGCAGTACTTC	CAWRDRGLTYEQYF
TRBJ2-1	.	TRBV6-5	.	TGTGCCAGCAGCCCTAATGAGCAGTTCTTC	CASSPNEQFF
TRBJ2-7	TRBD1	TRBV20-1	many	TGCAGTGCTACCCTGGCGACAGGGCATAGCTACGAGCAGTACTTC	CSATLATGHSYEQYF
TRBJ2-7	.	TRBV7-2	few	TGTGCCAGCAGCTTCCCGACATCGGGTTACGAGCAGTACTTC	CASSFPTSGYEQYF
TRBJ1-1	.	TRBV7-2	many	TGTGCCAGCAGCTTAGACTCTTACACTGAAGCTTTCTTT	CASSLDSYTEAFF
TRBJ2-2	.	TRBV7-8	many	TGTGCCAGCAGCATGGGGTCCGGGGAGCTGTTTTTT	CASSMGSGELFF
TRBJ1-2	.	TRBV9	.	TGTGCCAGCAGCCCGCGCCCGGGTCTACCTTCACTAGTGGGTGGCTACACCTTC	CASSPRPGLPSLVGGYTF
TRBJ2-4	.	TRBV5-1	.	TGCGCCAGCAGCTCGGGCGAGTGGGGCACTCTAGCCAAAAACATTCAGTACTTC	CASSSGEWGTLAKNIQYF
TRBJ1-4	.	TRBV7-8	many	TGTGCCAGCAGCTTAGGAGGGACGGATTTTGAAAAACTGTTTTTT	CASSLGGTDFEKLFF
TRBJ2-5	.	TRBV7-2	many	TGTGCCAGCAGCCTAGGGGGGATTGGGCAAGAGACCCAGTACTTC	CASSLGGIGQETQYF
TRBJ1-1	TRBD1	TRBV6-2/TRBV6-3	few	TGTGCCAGCAGTTACCATGGGACAGGGGACACTGAAGCTTTCTTT	CASSYHGTGDTEAFF
TRBJ2-7	.	TRBV15	few	TGTGCCACCAGCAGAGATACCTACGAGCAGTACTTC	CATSRDTYEQYF
TRBJ2-5	.	TRBV11-3	few	TGTGCCAGCAGCTTAGGGTCGGGATCCGGAGAGACCCAGTACTTC	CASSLGSGSGETQYF
TRBJ2-5	TRBD2	TRBV6-2/TRBV6-3	many	TGTGCCAGCAAGCGGACTAGCCTCCAAGAGACCCAGTACTTC	CASKRTSLQETQYF
TRBJ1-1	.	TRBV28	.	TGTGCCAGCAGTTTAAGGGACCTTGCTTTCTTT	CASSLRDLAFF
TRBJ2-5	TRBD1	TRBV29-1	many	TGCAGCGTTGGCCCAGGGGGCGCGGAGACCCAGTACTTC	CSVGPGGAETQYF
TRBJ2-5	.	TRBV5-4	many	TGTGCCAGCAGCTACAGCATCTTTGAGACCCAGTACTTC	CASSYSIFETQYF
TRBJ2-3	.	TRBV7-3	.	TGTGCCAGCAGCCCCTCCCACAGCACAGATACGCAGTATTTT	CASSPSHSTDTQYF
TRBJ1-2	.	TRBV7-2	many	TGTGCCAGCATCCTCAGTGGGGTGGCCTATGGCTACACCTTC	CASILSGVAYGYTF
TRBJ2-7	TRBD1	TRBV11-2	few	TGTGCCAGCATCGACAGGGGTAGAGAGCAGTACTTC	CASIDRGREQYF
TRBJ1-1	TRBD1	TRBV4-2	many	TGTGCCAGCAGCCGCAGGACAGGGGGGAGGGAAGCTTTCTTT	CASSRRTGGREAFF
TRBJ1-2	.	TRBV7-2	many	TGTGCCAGCAGCTGGGGGACTCCTAACTATGGCTACACCTTC	CASSWGTPNYGYTF
TRBJ1-2	.	TRBV7-2	few	TGTGCCAGCAGCCAGTCCCGGGACGTGTATGGCTACACCTTC	CASSQSRDVYGYTF
TRBJ2-2	TRBD2	TRBV6-8	many	TGTGCCAGCAAGGATAGCGGGATACGGGCCACCGGGGAGCTGTTTTTT	CASKDSGIRATGELFF
TRBJ2-3	.	TRBV2	many	TGTGCCAGCAGTGACGGGGGGCTCCGAACAGATACGCAGTATTTT	CASSDGGLRTDTQYF
TRBJ2-3	.	TRBV11-3	.	TGTGCCAGCAGCTTAGGGGCCAGACCTACGCAGTATTTT	CASSLGARPTQYF
TRBJ1-1	TRBD1	TRBV27	many	TGTGCCAGCAGTTTAGTGGAGGGGGCCGGAGCTTTCTTT	CASSLVEGAGAFF
TRBJ1-1	TRBD1	TRBV14	many	TGTGCCAGCAGCCGCGACCGGGACAGGGGGTTCCTTATGAACACTGAAGCTTTCTTT	CASSRDRDRGFLMNTEAFF
TRBJ2-7	TRBD1	TRBV6-6	many	TGTGCCAGCAGTCCCCCGACAGGGGTCCTCCCATACTACGAGCAGTACTTC	CASSPPTGVLPYYEQYF
TRBJ1-1	.	TRBV7-9	many	TGTGCCAGCAGCTTAGACATGATAAACACTGAAGCTTTCTTT	CASSLDMINTEAFF
TRBJ2-5	.	TRBV20-1	.	TGCAGTGCTATAAGAACCCGAGACTATTGGACCCAGTACTTC	CSAIRTRDYWTQYF
TRBJ2-5	.	TRBV7-2	many	TGTGCCAGCAGATCGGGACACTTGGAGACCCAGTACTTC	CASRSGHLETQYF
TRBJ2-1	.	TRBV7-2	many	TGTGCCAGCAGCCGAATGGTGCATGAGCAGTTCTTC	CASSRMVHEQFF
TRBJ1-2	.	TRBV7-2	many	TGTGCCAGCAGCTTAGAGAACAGAGCCTATGGCTACACCTTC	CASSLENRAYGYTF
TRBJ2-4	TRBD2	TRBV7-2	many	TGTGCCAGCAGCTTAGCTCCTAGCGGGGGGGTAAACATTCAGTACTTC	CASSLAPSGGVNIQYF